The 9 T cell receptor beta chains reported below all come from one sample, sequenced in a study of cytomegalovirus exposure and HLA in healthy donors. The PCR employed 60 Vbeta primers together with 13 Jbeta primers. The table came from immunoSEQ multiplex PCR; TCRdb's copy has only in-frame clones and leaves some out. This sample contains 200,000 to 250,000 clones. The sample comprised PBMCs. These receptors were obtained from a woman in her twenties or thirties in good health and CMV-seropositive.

The CDR3 DNA reads as TGTGCCAGCAGCCGGGACAGAACAACTAATGAAAAACTGTTTTTT. This sequence encodes CASSRDRTTNEKLFF. This chain links TRBV2 with TRBJ1-4; 7 bases map to TRBD1. The J segment lost 0 bases and the V segment lost 6 bases, leaving 4 bases of the junction unmatched. The CDR3 consists of 15 residues. In germline, CDR1 is SNHLY, CDR2 FYNNEI.

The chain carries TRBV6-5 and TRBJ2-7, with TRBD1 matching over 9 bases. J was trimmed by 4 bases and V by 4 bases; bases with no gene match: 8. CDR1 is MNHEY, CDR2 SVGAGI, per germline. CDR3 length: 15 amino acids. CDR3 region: CASSFSGTGKYEQYF. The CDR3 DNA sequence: TGTGCCAGCAGTTTCTCCGGGACAGGGAAGTACGAGCAGTACTTC.

In DNA form, the CDR3 reads TGTGCCAGCACGCTAACAGGGGGGAACAATCAGCCCCAGCATTTT. Residues: CASTLTGGNNQPQHF. The V and J genes are TRBV6-1 and TRBJ1-5, with 8 bases fitting TRBD1. CDR1 MNHNS and CDR2 SASEGT come from the germline V gene. With 7 bases clipped from V and 3 bases from J, the junction kept 8 bases outside the gene matches. The CDR3 runs 15 residues.

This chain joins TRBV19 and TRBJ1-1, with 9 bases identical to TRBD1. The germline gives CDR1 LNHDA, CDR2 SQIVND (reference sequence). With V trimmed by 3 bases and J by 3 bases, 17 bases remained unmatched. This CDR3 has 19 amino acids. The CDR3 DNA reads TGTGCCAGTAGTATGGGACAGGGTTTTATTGGGCATCTCGACACTGAAGCTTTCTTT. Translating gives CASSMGQGFIGHLDTEAFF.

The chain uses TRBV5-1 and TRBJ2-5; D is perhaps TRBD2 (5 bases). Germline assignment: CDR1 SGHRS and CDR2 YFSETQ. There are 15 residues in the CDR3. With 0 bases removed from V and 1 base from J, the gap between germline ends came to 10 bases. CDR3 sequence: CASSLASGSQETQYF. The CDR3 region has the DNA TGCGCCAGCAGCTTGGCTTCGGGGTCCCAAGAGACCCAGTACTTC. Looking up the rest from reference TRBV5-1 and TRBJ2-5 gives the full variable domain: KAGVTQTPRYLIKTRGQQVTLSCSPISGHRSVSWYQQTPGQGLQFLFEYFSETQRNKGNFPGRFSGRQFSNSRSEMNVSTLELGDSALYLCASSLASGSQETQYFGPGTRLLVL.

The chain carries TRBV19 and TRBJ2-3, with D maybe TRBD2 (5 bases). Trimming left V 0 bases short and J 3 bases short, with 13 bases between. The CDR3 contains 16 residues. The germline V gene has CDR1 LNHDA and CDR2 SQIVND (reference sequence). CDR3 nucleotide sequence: TGTGCCAGTAGTATAGATCATGGGAGAAGGACAGATACGCAGTATTTT. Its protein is CASSIDHGRRTDTQYF. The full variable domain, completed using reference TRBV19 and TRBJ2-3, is DGGITQSPKYLFRKEGQNVTLSCEQNLNHDAMYWYRQDPGQGLRLIYYSQIVNDFQKGDIAEGYSVSREKKESFPLTVTSAQKNPTAFYLCASSIDHGRRTDTQYFGPGTRLTVL.

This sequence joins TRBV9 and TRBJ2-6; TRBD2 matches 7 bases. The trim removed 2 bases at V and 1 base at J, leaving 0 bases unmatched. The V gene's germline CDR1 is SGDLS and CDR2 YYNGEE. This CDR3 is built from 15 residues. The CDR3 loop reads CASSVGGSGANVLTF. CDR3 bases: TGTGCCAGCAGCGTGGGAGGGTCTGGGGCCAACGTCCTGACTTTC.

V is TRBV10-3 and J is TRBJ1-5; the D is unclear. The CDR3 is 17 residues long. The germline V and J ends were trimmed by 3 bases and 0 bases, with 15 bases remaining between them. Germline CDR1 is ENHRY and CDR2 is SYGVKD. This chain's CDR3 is CAISDLRSLYSNQPQHF. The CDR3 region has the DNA TGTGCCATCAGTGACCTACGATCTCTGTATAGCAATCAGCCCCAGCATTTT.

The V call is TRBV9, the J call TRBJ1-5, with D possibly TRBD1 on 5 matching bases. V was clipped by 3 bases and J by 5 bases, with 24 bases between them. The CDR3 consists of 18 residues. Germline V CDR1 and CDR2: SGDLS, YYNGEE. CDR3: CASSDDPRLEGKDQPQHF. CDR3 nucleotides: TGTGCCAGCAGCGACGACCCCCGTTTGGAGGGGAAGGATCAGCCCCAGCATTTT.